A single sample is the source of the 10 T cell receptor beta chains below, sequenced in a study of Graves' ophthalmopathy and Graves' hyperthyroidism. Amplified material comprised TCR beta CDR3 regions derived from RNA transcripts. RT-PCR was first run with HTBI primers, then multiplex PCR in a second round. Each CDR3 protein is one row after TCRdb ran MiXCR on the multiplex PCR reads. The sample comprises under 800,000 distinct CDR3 sequences, about a fifth of which are singletons, and more than 5.5% rests with the top ten. Sequencing was done on a sample of peripheral blood. Receptors were obtained from a woman between 18 and 29 years old with stable Graves' hyperthyroidism. Some clones in this sample may be carry-over from other donors' samples.

The chain employs TRBV20-1 and TRBJ2-4, with D hard to call. This CDR3 region has 13 residues. Germline CDR1 is DFQATT and CDR2 is SNEGSKA (reference sequence). V was shortened by 8 bases and J by 0 bases, with 11 bases between the two germline ends. The CDR3 DNA sequence: TGCAGTTGGGTGACCTTAGCCAAAAACATTCAGTACTTC. As protein: CSWVTLAKNIQYF.

V and J are TRBV19 and TRBJ1-5, with 8 nucleotides matching TRBD1. The CDR3 has 17 residues. Germline CDR1 LNHDA, CDR2 SQIVND (reference sequence). Trimming at V came to 3 bases and at J to 2 bases, leaving 9 bases not matched to a gene. The CDR3 sequence: CASSIRTGGMGNQPQHF. Here the CDR3 DNA reads TGTGCCAGTAGTATCCGAACAGGGGGAATGGGCAATCAGCCCCAGCATTTT.

This clonotype was recorded a few times. One junction end does not reproduce the germline sequence, and a read error may be involved. V and J are TRBV29-1 and TRBJ2-7; TRBD2 agrees at 11 bases. Looked up from germline, CDR1 is SQVTM and CDR2 is ANQGSEA. The CDR3 contains 12 residues. The CDR3 sequence: CSVTSGTYERYF. CDR3 nucleotide sequence: TGCAGCGTGACTAGCGGGACCTACGAGCGGTACTTC.

The rearrangement links TRBV4-1 to TRBJ1-1; unclear D gene. The CDR3 sequence is 17 residues long. V lost 0 bases and J lost 0, with 14 bases in between. Germline CDR1 is MGHRA and CDR2 is YSYEKL. CDR3 amino acids: CASSQDPGSLMNTEAFF. DNA for the CDR3: TGCGCCAGCAGCCAAGATCCCGGGAGCCTGATGAACACTGAAGCTTTCTTT.

This clonotype was seen only a few times. CDR3 bases: TGTGCCAGCTCACCCCTCGGCAGGGGGGGCAATCAGCCCCAGCATTTT. Translation: CASSPLGRGGNQPQHF. The gene calls are TRBV18 and TRBJ1-5, with 7 positions matching TRBD1. CDR3 size: 16 residues. V shed 3 bases and J 2 bases; nucleotides not matched to a gene: 7. Germline CDR1 is KGHSH and CDR2 is LQKENI.

This clonotype came up many times. This chain joins TRBV10-3 and TRBJ1-1; no definite D call. Germline V gene sequence: CDR1 ENHRY, CDR2 SYGVKD. CDR3 length: 13 amino acids. V was clipped by 8 bases and J by 1 base, with 11 bases between them. The CDR3 coding sequence is TGTGCCATCGGTGGGTCAGGGAACACTGAAGCTTTCTTT. Its translation: CAIGGSGNTEAFF.

This clonotype was observed many times. The chain is built from TRBV6-5 and TRBJ1-2, with 10 bases fitting TRBD1. The CDR3 extends over 15 amino acids. Germline-derived CDR1 and CDR2 are MNHEY and SVGAGI. With 5 bases clipped from V and 8 bases from J, the junction kept 11 bases outside the gene matches. In DNA, the CDR3 is TGTGCCAGCAGTCCGAACGACAGGGGGCGAGGAGGCTACACCTTC. Translation gives CASSPNDRGRGGYTF.

This clonotype was seen many times. This rearrangement joins TRBV11-2 to TRBJ2-5; 13 bases fit TRBD2. Losses at the gene ends were 5 bases for V and 5 bases for J; bases not matched to a gene: 5. The CDR3 length is 15 residues. CDR1 SGHAT and CDR2 FQNNGV come from the germline V gene. The CDR3 DNA follows: TGTGCCAGCAGCCGGACTAGCGGGAGTCTTGAGACCCAGTACTTC. Encoded protein: CASSRTSGSLETQYF.

This chain uses TRBV7-9 with TRBJ2-5; D ambiguous. The V and J ends lost 2 bases and 5 bases respectively, with 9 bases between them. The CDR3 length is 13 residues. The germline V gene has CDR1 SEHNR and CDR2 FQNEAQ (reference sequence). The CDR3 is CASSLLGKETQYF. CDR3 sequence (DNA): TGTGCCAGCAGCTTATTAGGGAAGGAGACCCAGTACTTC. Full variable domain (remainder filled in from reference TRBV7-9 and TRBJ2-5): DTGVSQNPRHKITKRGQNVTFRCDPISEHNRLYWYRQTLGQGPEFLTYFQNEAQLEKSRLLSDRFSAERPKGSFSTLEIQRTEQGDSAMYLCASSLLGKETQYFGPGTRLLVL.

At least ten counts were recorded for this clonotype. The chain uses TRBV7-2 and TRBJ1-2, with D unclear. The CDR3 has 14 amino acids. The V gene's germline CDR1 is SGHTA and CDR2 FQGNSA. V lost 7 bases, J lost 7 bases, and 19 bases lay in between. In DNA, the CDR3 is TGTGCCAGCAACCCGGGCGCGAAGAGTATTGGCTACACCTTC. Protein sequence: CASNPGAKSIGYTF. The full variable domain, with the rest looked up from reference TRBV7-2 and TRBJ1-2, is GAGVSQSPSNKVTEKGKDVELRCDPISGHTALYWYRQSLGQGLEFLIYFQGNSAPDKSGLPSDRFSAERTGGSVSTLTIQRTQQEDSAVYLCASNPGAKSIGYTFGSGTRLTVV.